One and the same sample provided the 10 T cell receptor beta chains below, sequenced in a study of control samples from healthy donors and cancer patients (dated by TCRdb to about 2020). Libraries were made using the immunoSEQ multiplex PCR assay. Held by TCRdb, this immuneACCESS table contains in-frame sequences only and omits some clones. Under half of the omission traces to an unresolved V gene where checked; the cause of the rest is unknown. In all, the sample holds under 150,000 clones, and roughly nine tenths of those were seen once. The ten largest account for 1% to 1.4% of the sample. Input material: PBMCs. Receptor source: a woman aged 50 to 65 with colorectal cancer.

The rearrangement joins TRBV11-2 to TRBJ1-1; D not certain. Looked up from germline, CDR1 is SGHAT and CDR2 is FQNNGV. The V gene lost 8 bases and the J gene lost 2 bases, with 9 bases spanning the gap. The CDR3 length is 12 residues. The CDR3 sequence: CASSMDNTEAFF. DNA for the CDR3: TGTGCCAGCTCCATGGATAACACTGAAGCTTTCTTT.

This clone was observed a single time. The chain couples TRBV7-9 to TRBJ2-3; TRBD2 aligns across 9 bases. Germline assignment: CDR1 SEHNR and CDR2 FQNEAQ (reference sequence). The CDR3 is 14 residues long. With 10 bases clipped from V and 5 bases from J, the junction kept 10 bases outside the gene matches. CDR3 region: CAIRGLAGLDTQYF. The CDR3 nucleotides read TGTGCCATCCGCGGGCTAGCGGGATTAGATACGCAGTATTTT.

The genes are TRBV27 and TRBJ2-1, with a tentative D call TRBD1 (6 bases). V was pared by 4 bases and J by 3 bases, with 19 bases between. The CDR3 spans 17 residues. Germline V CDR1 and CDR2: MNHEY, SMNVEV (reference sequence). In DNA, the CDR3 is TGTGCCAGCAGTTCACAGGGCCCGATGACCCTCTACAATGAGCAGTTCTTC. As protein: CASSSQGPMTLYNEQFF.

Worth noting for this clone: This sample includes further DNA sequences coding for the same CDR3. V gene TRBV9 combines with J gene TRBJ1-1; D unclear. V lost 2 bases to trimming and J lost 1 base, with 6 bases between them. The CDR3 spans 13 residues. Looked up from germline, CDR1 is SGDLS and CDR2 is YYNGEE. The CDR3 DNA reads TGTGCCAGCAGCGTGGCACGGAACACTGAAGCTTTCTTT. It yields the protein CASSVARNTEAFF.

This clone occurred a few times. This rearrangement joins TRBV20-1 to TRBJ1-2, with D unresolved. The CDR3 covers 12 residues. Trimming cost V 4 bases and J 1 base, with 7 bases left between them. Germline CDR1 reads DFQATT; CDR2 reads SNEGSKA (reference sequence). The CDR3 DNA reads TGCAGTGCTAATGACAATAACTATGGCTACACCTTC. Translating it yields CSANDNNYGYTF.

CDR3: CATSRDGTNTEAFF. For the CDR3, the DNA is TGTGCCACCAGCAGAGACGGGACGAACACTGAAGCTTTCTTT. The chain recombines TRBV15 with TRBJ1-1, with D perhaps TRBD1 (5 bases). This CDR3 contains 14 residues. V gave up 0 bases and J gave up 1 base, with 6 bases separating them. Germline V gives CDR1 LNHNV, CDR2 YYDKDF (reference sequence).

The rearrangement joins TRBV10-3 to TRBJ1-1, with D unclear. Germline V gives CDR1 ENHRY, CDR2 SYGVKD. The CDR3 is 15 residues long. Trimming removed 0 bases from V and 0 bases from J, with 8 bases in between. The CDR3 region is CAISESAGLNTEAFF. The CDR3 coding sequence is TGTGCCATCAGTGAGTCTGCAGGACTGAACACTGAAGCTTTCTTT.

V usage is TRBV9 and J usage is TRBJ1-2; D is unclear. Trimming removed 4 bases from V and 7 bases from J, with 17 bases in between. Germline V lookup: CDR1 SGDLS, CDR2 YYNGEE. The CDR3 loop spans 14 amino acids. CDR3 sequence (DNA): TGTGCCAGCAGCTTCCAGACCGGTCTCCTTGGCTACACCTTC. Protein sequence: CASSFQTGLLGYTF.

This chain uses TRBV27 with TRBJ2-7, with D perhaps given as TRBD1 or TRBD2 (6 bases each). In germline, CDR1 is MNHEY, CDR2 SMNVEV (reference sequence). Trimming removed 3 bases at V and 9 bases at J, with 15 bases between. The CDR3 extends over 13 amino acids. CDR3 in amino acids: CASSFRGGLVQYF. The CDR3, as DNA: TGTGCCAGCAGTTTCCGTGGGGGGCTGGTGCAGTACTTC.

V is TRBV18 and J is TRBJ2-2, with 7 bases aligning to TRBD1. In germline, CDR1 is KGHSH, CDR2 LQKENI. The V segment lost 3 bases and the J segment 0 bases; nucleotides outside the gene matches: 4. The CDR3 runs 16 residues. The CDR3 loop is CASSPTGQTNTGELFF. The CDR3 nucleotides are TGTGCCAGCTCACCGACGGGACAGACGAACACCGGGGAGCTGTTTTTT.